The 22 T cell receptor beta chains in this list originate from one sample, sequenced in a study of shared clonotypes between healthy human individuals (dated by TCRdb to the early 2020s). Preparation of the library involved the immunoSEQ multiplex PCR assay. What TCRdb holds here is the immuneACCESS table cut down to in-frame rearrangements. Part of the clones is not present; checked against another copy, under half of the missing clones reflect an unresolved V gene, and the others are unexplained. Counted in this sample were some 470,000 clones; roughly four fifths of them appeared once. 10% to 15% of the sample is taken by the ten largest. The sequencing sample was made of PBMCs. The receptor set was obtained from a woman aged 40 to 50 in good health. Some clones in this sample may be carry-over from other donors' samples.

The CDR3 reads CASSQVWGYTDTQYF. Written as DNA, the CDR3 is TGCGCCAGCAGCCAAGTTTGGGGGTACACAGATACGCAGTATTTT. The V call is TRBV4-3, the J call TRBJ2-3, with D possibly being TRBD1 or TRBD2 (5 bases each). This CDR3 has 15 amino acids. Germline CDR1 is LGHNA and CDR2 is YSLEER. V was cut by 1 base and J by 2 bases, with 10 bases left in between.

The chain employs TRBV29-1 and TRBJ2-7; unclear D gene. Germline CDR1 and CDR2: SQVTM and ANQGSEA. Trimming pared 3 bases from V and 3 bases from J, leaving 12 bases between. CDR3 length equals 13 residues. CDR3 in DNA: TGCAGCGTTGATGGGGAAGGAAGCTACGAGCAGTACTTC. Its translation is CSVDGEGSYEQYF.

The V and J genes are TRBV30 and TRBJ2-1; 7 bases are a match to TRBD2. V trimming: 0 bases; J trimming: 9 bases; junction bases outside the gene matches: 11. The germline V gene encodes CDR1 GTSNPN and CDR2 SVGIG (reference sequence). The CDR3 runs to 15 residues. The CDR3 nucleotides read TGTGCCTGGAGTGTCCCAGGGTCGGGAGGTAGTGAGCAGTTCTTC. Encoded protein: CAWSVPGSGGSEQFF.

V usage is TRBV7-2 and J usage is TRBJ2-7, with 11 bases that match TRBD1. V trimming: 3 bases; J trimming: 4 bases; junction bases outside the gene matches: 2. The CDR3 consists of 14 residues. Germline values: CDR1 SGHTA, CDR2 FQGNSA. Here the CDR3 DNA reads TGTGCCAGCAGCTTGGACAGGGGGCGATACGAGCAGTACTTC. The encoded protein is CASSLDRGRYEQYF.

The J gene is TRBJ1-1, the V gene TRBV11-3; tentatively, D is TRBD1 (5 bases). Germline V CDR1 and CDR2: SGHNT, YENEEA. CDR3 length: 15 amino acids. V was trimmed by 3 bases and J by 1 base, leaving 12 bases between them. The DNA for the CDR3 is TGTGCCAGCAGCTTTGGGGCGGGACGGAACACTGAAGCTTTCTTT. Translating it yields CASSFGAGRNTEAFF. Full variable domain (remainder filled in from reference TRBV11-3 and TRBJ1-1): EAGVVQSPRYKIIEKKQPVAFWCNPISGHNTLYWYLQNLGQGPELLIRYENEEAVDDSQLPKDRFSAERLKGVDSTLKIQPAELGDSAVYLCASSFGAGRNTEAFFGQGTRLTVV.

A single count supports this clone. The chain links TRBV5-6 to TRBJ2-3, with 13 nucleotides matching TRBD2. CDR1 SGHDT and CDR2 YYEEEE come from the germline V gene. CDR3 length: 16 residues. J was trimmed by 2 bases and V by 6 bases; bases with no gene match: 6. The CDR3 region has the DNA TGTGCCAGCACCAAGGGACTAGCGGGATTCACAGATACGCAGTATTTT. Translating gives CASTKGLAGFTDTQYF. The full variable domain, its missing parts supplied by reference TRBV5-6 and TRBJ2-3, is DAGVTQSPTHLIKTRGQQVTLRCSPKSGHDTVSWYQQALGQGPQFIFQYYEEEERQRGNFPDRFSGHQFPNYSSELNVNALLLGDSALYLCASTKGLAGFTDTQYFGPGTRLTVL.

The chain joins TRBV4-1 to TRBJ2-7; a weak D match, TRBD2 (5 bases). This CDR3 is 14 amino acids long. Per germline, CDR1 MGHRA and CDR2 YSYEKL. Trimming removed 3 bases at V and 1 base at J, with 10 bases between. The CDR3 region is CASSHPGVSYEQYF. In nucleotides, the CDR3 is TGCGCCAGCAGCCACCCCGGGGTGTCCTACGAGCAGTACTTC.

J is TRBJ2-2 and V is TRBV29-1, with D maybe TRBD1 (7 bases). This CDR3 region has 14 residues. Germline V gives CDR1 SQVTM, CDR2 ANQGSEA. V was clipped by 5 bases and J by 6 bases, with 16 bases between them. The CDR3 DNA reads TGCAGCGTTACTGGACAGGTAGCGGCCGGGGAGCTGTTTTTT. Translating gives CSVTGQVAAGELFF.

The chain couples TRBV28 to TRBJ2-3; TRBD2 matches 11 bases. Trimming removed 6 bases from V and 0 bases from J; junction bases left unmatched: 11. This CDR3 has 18 residues. Germline V lookup: CDR1 MDHEN, CDR2 SYDVKM. The CDR3 DNA reads TGTGCCAGCAGCTCTAGCGGGAGGACGATTACTAGCACAGATACGCAGTATTTT. Translated: CASSSSGRTITSTDTQYF.

J is TRBJ1-2 and V is TRBV6-6; TRBD1 matches 7 bases. The germline V gene encodes CDR1 MNHNY and CDR2 SVGAGI (reference sequence). The CDR3 runs 14 residues. Trimming cost V 7 bases and J 4 bases; bases outside gene matches: 9. The chain's CDR3 is CASTYNRGGYGYTF. The CDR3 DNA sequence: TGTGCCAGCACCTACAACAGGGGCGGCTATGGCTACACCTTC.

The V gene is TRBV6-1, the J gene TRBJ2-1, with TRBD2 identical over 9 bases. The CDR3 length is 14 residues. Germline V gives CDR1 MNHNS, CDR2 SASEGT. With V trimmed by 4 bases and J by 10 bases, 8 bases remained unmatched. CDR3 bases: TGTGCCAGCAGTGGGCTAGCGGGAATCGGAGAGCAGTTCTTC. Protein sequence: CASSGLAGIGEQFF.

The chain links TRBV4-2 to TRBJ2-7, with D perhaps matching TRBD1 (5 bases). CDR1 LGHNA and CDR2 YNFKEQ come from the germline V gene. The V gene lost 0 bases and the J gene lost 3 bases, with 6 bases spanning the gap. CDR3 length equals 13 residues. Here the CDR3 reads CASSQEGDYEQYF. The DNA of the CDR3 is TGTGCCAGCAGCCAAGAAGGGGACTACGAGCAGTACTTC.

In its sample, this clone was seen a few times. The identical CDR3 is also encoded by other nucleotide sequences in the sample. The chain uses TRBV18 and TRBJ1-2, with 8 bases identical to TRBD1. This CDR3 is built from 13 residues. Germline V gene data show CDR1 as KGHSH and CDR2 as LQKENI. The V segment lost 4 bases and the J segment 3 bases; nucleotides outside the gene matches: 1. CDR3 protein: CASSLQGDYGYTF. DNA for the CDR3: TGTGCCAGCTCACTACAGGGGGACTATGGCTACACCTTC.

The chain uses TRBV21-1 and TRBJ2-3; no DNA check was done on the table's D call, TRBD1. TRBV21-1 is annotated as a pseudogene. This CDR3 spans 17 amino acids. In DNA, the CDR3 is TGTGCCAGCAGCAAAATATCCCACAGGGACGGGACAGATACGCAGTATTTT. Translated: CASSKISHRDGTDTQYF.

The chain carries TRBV27 and TRBJ1-5, with TRBD1 identical over 11 bases. There are 17 residues in the CDR3. Germline V gene lookup returns CDR1 MNHEY and CDR2 SMNVEV (reference sequence). The trim removed 6 bases at V and 4 bases at J, leaving 11 bases unmatched. CDR3 nucleotides: TGTGCCAGCAGCCTCCAGGGACAGGGGGTTTTTAATCAGCCCCAGCATTTT. This encodes CASSLQGQGVFNQPQHF.

The chain's CDR3 is CASSKDPGNEQFF. The DNA for the CDR3 is TGCGCCAGCAGTAAAGACCCCGGGAATGAGCAGTTCTTC. V gene TRBV5-1 combines with J gene TRBJ2-1; D is unresolved. Germline V gene data show CDR1 as SGHRS and CDR2 as YFSETQ. V gave up 5 bases and J gave up 7 bases, with 13 bases separating them. The CDR3 loop spans 13 amino acids.

This chain joins TRBV7-2 and TRBJ2-7, with TRBD2 matching over 11 bases. J was trimmed by 2 bases and V by 5 bases; bases with no gene match: 8. CDR3 length: 16 amino acids. Per germline, CDR1 SGHTA and CDR2 FQGNSA. The CDR3 nucleotides read TGTGCCAGCAGCCAAGCAACTAGCGGGAGAGCCTACGAGCAGTACTTC. It is translated as CASSQATSGRAYEQYF.

The V and J genes are TRBV18 and TRBJ2-7, with 8 bases fitting TRBD1. CDR1 and CDR2 (germline): KGHSH, LQKENI. The ends lost 5 bases at V and 0 bases at J; junction bases unmatched: 3. The CDR3 is 14 residues long. The CDR3 coding sequence is TGTGCCAGCTCATGGACAGGGAGCTCCTACGAGCAGTACTTC. Translated, it gives CASSWTGSSYEQYF.

V usage is TRBV19 and J usage is TRBJ1-5; perhaps TRBD1 as D (6 bases). The length of the CDR3 is 16 residues. Germline CDR1 is LNHDA and CDR2 is SQIVND (reference sequence). The germline V and J ends were trimmed by 7 bases and 2 bases, with 18 bases remaining between them. DNA for the CDR3: TGTGCCAGTACTGGGTTGTCACAGGGAGGCAATCAGCCCCAGCATTTT. Residues: CASTGLSQGGNQPQHF.

The rearrangement uses TRBV4-3 and TRBJ2-2; tentative D call: TRBD1 (6 bases). Germline values: CDR1 LGHNA, CDR2 YSLEER. V lost 0 bases and J lost 5, with 7 bases in between. The CDR3 is 14 amino acids. The CDR3 nucleotides read TGCGCCAGCAGCCAAGACAGGGGTACCGGGGAGCTGTTTTTT. It encodes CASSQDRGTGELFF.

This clone occurred once. A read error is likely here: a far larger clone is one base away. This chain links TRBV28 with TRBJ1-5, with D maybe TRBD1 (5 bases). Germline V gives CDR1 MDHEN, CDR2 SYDVKM. The CDR3 loop spans 16 amino acids. V lost 4 bases and J lost 3, with 16 bases in between. Here the CDR3 DNA reads TGTGCCAGCAGTTCAGCCGCAGACAGCTACAATCAGCCCCAGCATTTT. This sequence encodes CASSSAADSYNQPQHF.

The V gene is TRBV6-1, the J gene TRBJ2-5; 7 bases are shared with TRBD1. J lost 3 bases, V lost 5 bases, and 6 bases had no gene match. The CDR3 consists of 14 residues. CDR1 and CDR2 (germline): MNHNS, SASEGT. CDR3 sequence reads: CASSPGQMKETQYF. The CDR3 nucleotides read TGTGCCAGCAGTCCGGGACAGATGAAAGAGACCCAGTACTTC.